This entry lists 6 T cell receptor beta chains sequenced from one sample in a study of blood T cell repertoires in COVID-19. The repertoire was sequenced with immunoSEQ multiplex PCR; TCRdb's copy has only in-frame clones and lacks some. The repertoire holds under 90,000 clones, with 90% to 95% as singletons. The sequenced material came from peripheral blood. The source of these receptors is a man aged 35 to 55 with COVID-19, enrolled during active disease.

The J gene is TRBJ2-2, the V gene TRBV5-3; the D gene is possibly TRBD2 (5 bases). TRBV5-3 is an open reading frame whose function is uncertain. Trimming stripped 4 bases from V and 4 bases from J, with 8 bases between. The CDR3 extends over 13 amino acids. CDR3 protein: CARSPDCTGELFF. DNA for the CDR3: TGTGCCAGAAGCCCGGACTGCACCGGGGAGCTGTTTTTT.

In DNA, the CDR3 is TGTGCCAGCAGCCAACTCTGGGGGGGGGCCATAGAGACCCAGTACTTC. Protein: CASSQLWGGAIETQYF. The rearrangement links TRBV3-1 (or the pseudogene TRBV3-2) to TRBJ2-5, with D maybe TRBD2 (7 bases). Germline V CDR1 and CDR2: LGHDT, YNNKEL (reference sequence). The V end lost 2 bases, the J end lost 4 bases, and 17 bases lay between the germline ends. The length of the CDR3 is 16 residues.

This clone was counted a single time. The gene calls are TRBV12-5 and TRBJ1-4; 10 bases are shared with TRBD1. Germline V gene lookup returns CDR1 LGHNT and CDR2 FRNRAP. This CDR3 region has 15 residues. The junction had 5 bases not matched to a gene; V was cut back by 2 bases and J by 8 bases. The CDR3 DNA reads TGTGCTAGTGGTTTGCCCGACAGGGGGCTAGAAAAACTGTTTTTT. It is translated as CASGLPDRGLEKLFF.

The chain employs TRBV2 and TRBJ1-6; weak D call: TRBD1 (6 bases). Germline CDR1 reads SNHLY; CDR2 reads FYNNEI. V was shortened by 1 base and J by 6 bases, with 10 bases between the two germline ends. This CDR3 comprises 15 residues. The CDR3 coding sequence is TGTGCCAGCAGTGAAGATGCGGGGGCTAATTCACCCCTCCACTTT. It yields the protein CASSEDAGANSPLHF.

The rearrangement links TRBV12-2 to TRBJ2-2; TRBD2 was called by the table and not checked on the DNA. TRBV12-2 is deemed a pseudogene. This CDR3 region has 16 residues. CDR3 nucleotide sequence: TGTGCAAGTCGATCGATTGGGGGGGCGAAGACCGGGGAGCTGTTTTTT. The encoded protein is CASRSIGGAKTGELFF.

The rearrangement uses TRBV29-1 and TRBJ2-4; D remains unclear. The germline V gene encodes CDR1 SQVTM and CDR2 ANQGSEA. With 1 base removed from V and 0 bases from J, the gap between germline ends came to 10 bases. The CDR3 consists of 15 residues. The CDR3 region has the DNA TGCAGCGTTGAAGCCGTGTCTCTAGCCAAAAACATTCAGTACTTC. Its protein product is CSVEAVSLAKNIQYF.